The 21 T cell receptor beta chains below all came from one sample that was sequenced in a study of PD-1 and CTLA-4 blockade in melanoma. Sequenced by immunoSEQ multiplex PCR; TCRdb stores in-frame clones only, minus some. The sample shows about 29,000 clones, about 89% of them seen only once. Sequencing was performed on CD8+ T cells from peripheral blood, taken before anti-PD-1 treatment. These receptors all come from a human donor with melanoma.

This rearrangement joins TRBV7-9 to TRBJ2-7, with 8 bases that match TRBD1. The CDR3 is 13 amino acids. With V trimmed by 7 bases and J by 3 bases, 5 bases remained unmatched. Per the germline V gene, CDR1 is SEHNR and CDR2 is FQNEAQ (reference sequence). The CDR3 DNA reads TGTGCCAGCATCGGACAGGGAAACTACGAGCAGTACTTC. Its protein product is CASIGQGNYEQYF. Full variable domain (remainder filled in from reference TRBV7-9 and TRBJ2-7): DTGVSQNPRHKITKRGQNVTFRCDPISEHNRLYWYRQTLGQGPEFLTYFQNEAQLEKSRLLSDRFSAERPKGSFSTLEIQRTEQGDSAMYLCASIGQGNYEQYFGPGTRLTVT.

The V call is TRBV4-1, the J call TRBJ2-7; 8 nucleotides agree with TRBD1. The germline CDR1 and CDR2 sequences are MGHRA and YSYEKL. The length of the CDR3 is 15 residues. J gave up 4 bases and V 1 base, and 6 bases lay outside the gene matches. The CDR3 DNA reads as TGCGCCAGCAGCCAAGGAGGGACAGGTGTATACGAGCAGTACTTC. It specifies CASSQGGTGVYEQYF.

Points on this clone: An end of the junction does not agree with germline; a read error may underlie this. This sequence joins TRBV7-7 and TRBJ2-1; D is perhaps TRBD1 (6 bases). CDR1 is SSHAT and CDR2 is FNYEAQ in the germline V gene (reference sequence). This CDR3 contains 16 residues. The CDR3 bases are TGTGCTAGCAGCTTAGGCAGGGGATCACTTTTCAATGAGCAGTTCTTC. It codes for CASSLGRGSLFNEQFF.

This rearrangement joins TRBV5-1 to TRBJ2-7, with TRBD1 identical over 8 bases. The trim removed 3 bases at V and 7 bases at J, leaving 9 bases unmatched. CDR3 length equals 14 residues. The germline V gene has CDR1 SGHRS and CDR2 YFSETQ. The DNA of the CDR3 is TGCGCCAGCAGCTGGACAGGGAATTCTGGGGAGCAGTACTTC. Residues: CASSWTGNSGEQYF.

V and J are TRBV5-4 and TRBJ2-7, with TRBD2 identical over 10 bases. The CDR3 consists of 16 residues. The V segment lost 5 bases and the J segment 0 bases; nucleotides outside the gene matches: 8. Germline loops: CDR1 SGHNT, CDR2 YYREEE (reference sequence). DNA for the CDR3: TGTGCCAGCAGTCACCTTCCTAGCGGGAGCTCCTACGAGCAGTACTTC. Translating gives CASSHLPSGSSYEQYF.

This chain uses TRBV7-8 with TRBJ1-2; TRBD1 matches 7 bases. Germline CDR1 reads SGHVS; CDR2 reads FQNEAQ. CDR3 length equals 15 residues. The junction had 10 bases not matched to a gene; V was cut back by 5 bases and J by 4 bases. The CDR3 sequence: CASSPRDRDLYGYTF. DNA of the CDR3: TGTGCCAGCAGCCCCAGAGACAGGGACCTCTATGGCTACACCTTC.

This clone was seen a single time. J is TRBJ2-3 and V is TRBV5-4, with 11 bases that match TRBD2. The CDR3 runs to 15 residues. Germline V gene data show CDR1 as SGHNT and CDR2 as YYREEE (reference sequence). Trimming at V came to 5 bases and at J to 4 bases, leaving 6 bases not matched to a gene. CDR3 coding DNA: TGTGCCAGCAGATATCCGGGACTAGCGGCAGATACGCAGTATTTT. This gives the protein CASRYPGLAADTQYF.

A single count supports this clone. The V and J genes are TRBV18 and TRBJ2-1, with D uncertain. The CDR3 extends over 15 amino acids. Trimming took 3 bases from V and 0 from J, leaving 9 bases between them. CDR1 is KGHSH and CDR2 is LQKENI in the germline V gene. The CDR3 is CASSPTLSSYNEQFF. CDR3 DNA: TGTGCCAGCTCACCGACGTTGAGCTCCTACAATGAGCAGTTCTTC.

This chain uses TRBV6-1 with TRBJ2-6; no firm D call. The CDR3 contains 15 residues. Germline V CDR1 and CDR2: MNHNS, SASEGT. Trimming shortened V by 1 base and J by 0 bases, and 4 bases separated the two germline ends. The CDR3 DNA reads TGTGCCAGCAGTGAAGTGCACTCTGGGGCCAACGTCCTGACTTTC. Its translation is CASSEVHSGANVLTF.

The genes are TRBV30 and TRBJ1-4; no clear D gene. V was pared by 4 bases and J by 4 bases, with 7 bases between. The CDR3 is made up of 12 amino acids. Germline assignment: CDR1 GTSNPN and CDR2 SVGIG (reference sequence). The CDR3 reads CAWKAGNEKLFF. In DNA form, the CDR3 reads TGTGCCTGGAAGGCGGGTAATGAAAAACTGTTTTTT.

The chain combines TRBV27 with TRBJ2-7; either TRBD1 or TRBD2 may supply D (5 bases each). Germline V gene sequence: CDR1 MNHEY, CDR2 SMNVEV (reference sequence). The V end lost 3 bases, the J end lost 3 bases, and 9 bases lay between the germline ends. The CDR3 runs 13 residues. The CDR3 spells CASSFRGVYEQYF. Written as DNA, the CDR3 is TGTGCCAGCAGTTTCCGGGGCGTCTACGAGCAGTACTTC.

The chain joins TRBV9 to TRBJ1-2, with 11 positions matching TRBD1. This CDR3 region has 15 residues. V lost 3 bases and J lost 3; bases outside the gene matches: 4. The germline gives CDR1 SGDLS, CDR2 YYNGEE. This CDR3 reads CASSGPGQGDYGYTF. The CDR3 nucleotides are TGTGCCAGCAGCGGCCCGGGACAGGGGGACTATGGCTACACCTTC. The full variable domain, its missing parts supplied by reference TRBV9 and TRBJ1-2, is DSGVTQTPKHLITATGQRVTLRCSPRSGDLSVYWYQQSLDQGLQFLIQYYNGEERAKGNILERFSAQQFPDLHSELNLSSLELGDSALYFCASSGPGQGDYGYTFGSGTRLTVV.

The chain has TRBV19 and TRBJ1-5, with a tentative D call TRBD1 (6 bases). V dropped 4 bases and J dropped 2 bases, with 18 bases sitting between them. Per germline, CDR1 LNHDA and CDR2 SQIVND (reference sequence). The CDR3 length is 17 residues. The CDR3 loop reads CASSNLGGLVGNQPQHF. The CDR3 DNA follows: TGTGCCAGTAGTAATTTAGGGGGACTAGTTGGCAATCAGCCCCAGCATTTT.

This clone was seen once. The V and J genes are TRBV7-9 and TRBJ1-5; D gene uncertain. The CDR3 is 13 amino acids. The V end lost 1 base, the J end lost 3 bases, and 4 bases lay between the germline ends. The V gene's germline CDR1 is SEHNR and CDR2 FQNEAQ (reference sequence). The CDR3 loop is CASSLGPNQPQHF. DNA for the CDR3: TGTGCCAGCAGCTTAGGCCCCAATCAGCCCCAGCATTTT. The whole variable domain, remainder taken from reference TRBV7-9 and TRBJ1-5, is DTGVSQNPRHKITKRGQNVTFRCDPISEHNRLYWYRQTLGQGPEFLTYFQNEAQLEKSRLLSDRFSAERPKGSFSTLEIQRTEQGDSAMYLCASSLGPNQPQHFGDGTRLSIL.

The chain combines TRBV11-2 with TRBJ1-2; 7 nucleotides match TRBD1. This CDR3 has 14 residues. The V gene end was trimmed by 6 bases and the J gene end by 1 base; junction bases not matched to a gene: 5. Germline V gene data show CDR1 as SGHAT and CDR2 as FQNNGV. CDR3 sequence (DNA): TGTGCCAGCAGGGGGACAGATTATAACTATGGCTACACCTTC. Translated, it gives CASRGTDYNYGYTF.

This clone was detected a few times. The CDR3 spells CASSLEPDNQPQHF. The CDR3 nucleotides are TGTGCCAGCAGCTTAGAACCAGACAATCAGCCCCAGCATTTT. The genes are TRBV7-2 and TRBJ1-5; D remains ambiguous. V lost 1 base to trimming and J lost 3 bases, with 7 bases between them. The CDR3 loop spans 14 amino acids. The V gene's germline CDR1 is SGHTA and CDR2 FQGNSA. Full variable domain (remainder filled in from reference TRBV7-2 and TRBJ1-5): GAGVSQSPSNKVTEKGKDVELRCDPISGHTALYWYRQSLGQGLEFLIYFQGNSAPDKSGLPSDRFSAERTGGSVSTLTIQRTQQEDSAVYLCASSLEPDNQPQHFGDGTRLSIL.

The table lists this clone with a few counts. The rearrangement links TRBV7-9 to TRBJ1-1; D is unresolved. Germline V lookup: CDR1 SEHNR, CDR2 FQNEAQ (reference sequence). This CDR3 has 13 residues. Trimming took off 2 bases at V and 2 bases at J, with 6 bases between the two ends. CDR3 in DNA: TGTGCCAGCAGCTTAAGGTTTAACACTGAAGCTTTCTTT. This gives the protein CASSLRFNTEAFF.

This clone was detected only once. The chain carries TRBV7-2 and TRBJ2-5, with D uncertain. Trimming pared 5 bases from V and 2 bases from J, leaving 9 bases between. Looked up from germline, CDR1 is SGHTA and CDR2 is FQGNSA. The CDR3 length is 13 residues. The CDR3 loop reads CASSEPPQETQYF. CDR3 DNA sequence: TGTGCCAGCAGCGAACCGCCTCAAGAGACCCAGTACTTC.

V and J are TRBV7-9 and TRBJ2-7; tentatively, D is TRBD1 (5 bases). Germline V gene data show CDR1 as SEHNR and CDR2 as FQNEAQ (reference sequence). The V end was cut by 5 bases, the J end by 5 bases, with 13 bases between. The length of the CDR3 is 13 residues. CDR3 protein: CASSGQGLDEQYF. DNA of the CDR3: TGTGCCAGCAGCGGGCAGGGTCTAGACGAGCAGTACTTC.

V and J are TRBV7-9 and TRBJ2-7; D may correspond to TRBD1 or TRBD2 (5 bases each). CDR3 length: 14 amino acids. The germline V gene encodes CDR1 SEHNR and CDR2 FQNEAQ (reference sequence). V lost 4 bases and J lost 5, with 15 bases in between. CDR3 in DNA: TGTGCCAGCAGCTCCCGCCGGGACGGCCACGAGCAGTACTTC. Encoded protein: CASSSRRDGHEQYF. Combining the CDR3 with reference TRBV7-9 and TRBJ2-7 gives the whole variable domain DTGVSQNPRHKITKRGQNVTFRCDPISEHNRLYWYRQTLGQGPEFLTYFQNEAQLEKSRLLSDRFSAERPKGSFSTLEIQRTEQGDSAMYLCASSSRRDGHEQYFGPGTRLTVT.

This chain joins TRBV7-9 and TRBJ2-2; D gene unclear. Germline CDR1 reads SEHNR; CDR2 reads FQNEAQ (reference sequence). V dropped 5 bases and J dropped 6 bases, with 7 bases sitting between them. The CDR3 is made up of 12 amino acids. In DNA, the CDR3 is TGTGCCAGCAGCCTGGACCCCGGGGAGCTGTTTTTT. Its protein product is CASSLDPGELFF.